The clone carrying this T cell receptor beta chain appeared a few times. Antigen specificity is unknown. Trimming pared 5 bases from V and 4 bases from J, leaving 11 bases between. The CDR3 sequence is 13 residues long. Germline CDR1 is SGHAT and CDR2 is FQNNGV. Via MiXCR, TCRdb re-called the 5' RACE reads, giving one row per CDR3 protein. The table shows about 210,000 distinct CDR3 sequences, with roughly 10% occurring only once. This sample was included in a study of T-cell memory formation after mild COVID-19. For the study at large: Clusters were largely donor specific. General study results and limits: Mostly located in CM and EM were contracting CD4+ clones, with contracting CD8+ clones located in EMRA. The pre-infection memory compartment contained some responding clones, suggesting cross-reactive memory joined. Later expanders leaned CD4+, whereas day 15 to 85 contracting clones were balanced CD4/CD8.

The sequence was collected from a man younger than 35 who had mild COVID-19 (a few samples of this study predate the infection). Cell type and time point are not known. The sample taken for sequencing was PBMCs or a T cell subset sorted from them (not recorded which). V gene TRBV11-2 combines with J gene TRBJ1-2, with D unresolved. CDR3 in amino acids: CASSPAETYGYTF. The CDR3 nucleotides read TGTGCCAGCAGCCCGGCGGAGACCTATGGCTACACCTTC. Complete variable domain (other parts from reference TRBV11-2 and TRBJ1-2): EAGVAQSPRYKIIEKRQSVAFWCNPISGHATLYWYQQILGQGPKLLIQFQNNGVVDDSQLPKDRFSAERLKGVDSTLKIQPAKLEDSAVYLCASSPAETYGYTFGSGTRLTVV.